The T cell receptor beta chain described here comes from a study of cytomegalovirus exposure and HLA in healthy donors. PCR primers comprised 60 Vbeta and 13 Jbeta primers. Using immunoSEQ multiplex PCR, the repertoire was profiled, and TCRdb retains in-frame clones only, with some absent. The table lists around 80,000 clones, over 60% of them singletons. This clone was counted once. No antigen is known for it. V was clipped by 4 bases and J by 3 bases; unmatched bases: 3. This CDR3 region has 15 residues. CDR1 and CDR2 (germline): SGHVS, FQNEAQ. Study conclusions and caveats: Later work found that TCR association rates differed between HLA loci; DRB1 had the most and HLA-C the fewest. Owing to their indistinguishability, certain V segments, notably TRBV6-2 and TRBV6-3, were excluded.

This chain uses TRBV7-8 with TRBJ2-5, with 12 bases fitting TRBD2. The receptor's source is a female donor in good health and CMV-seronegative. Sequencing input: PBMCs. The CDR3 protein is CASSSRLAGEETQYF. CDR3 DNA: TGTGCCAGCAGCTCCCGACTAGCGGGAGAAGAGACCCAGTACTTC. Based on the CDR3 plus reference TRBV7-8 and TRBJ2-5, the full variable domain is GAGVSQSPRYKVAKRGQDVALRCDPISGHVSLFWYQQALGQGPEFLTYFQNEAQLDKSGLPSDRFFAERPEGSVSTLKIQRTQQEDSAVYLCASSSRLAGEETQYFGPGTRLLVL.